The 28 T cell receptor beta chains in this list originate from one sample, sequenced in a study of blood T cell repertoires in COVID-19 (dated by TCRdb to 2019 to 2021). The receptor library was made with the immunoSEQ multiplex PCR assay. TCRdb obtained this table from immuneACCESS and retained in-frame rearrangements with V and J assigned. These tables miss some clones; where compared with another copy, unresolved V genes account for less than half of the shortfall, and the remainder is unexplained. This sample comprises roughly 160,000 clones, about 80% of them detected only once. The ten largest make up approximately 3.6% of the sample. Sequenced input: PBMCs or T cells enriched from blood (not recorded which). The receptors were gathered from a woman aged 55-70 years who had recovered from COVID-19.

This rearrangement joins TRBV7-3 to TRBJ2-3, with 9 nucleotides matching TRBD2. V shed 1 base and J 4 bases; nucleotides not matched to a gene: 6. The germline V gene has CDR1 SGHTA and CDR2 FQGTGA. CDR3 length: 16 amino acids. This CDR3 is CASSLRGGGAPDTQYF. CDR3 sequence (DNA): TGTGCCAGCAGCTTAAGAGGCGGGGGGGCCCCAGATACGCAGTATTTT.

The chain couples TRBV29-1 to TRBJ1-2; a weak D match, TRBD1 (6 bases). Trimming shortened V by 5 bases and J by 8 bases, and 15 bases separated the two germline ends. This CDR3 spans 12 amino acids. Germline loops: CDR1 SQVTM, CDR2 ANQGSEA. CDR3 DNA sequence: TGCAGCGTTCGGGGGGCTGCTTTGGGCTACACCTTC. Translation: CSVRGAALGYTF.

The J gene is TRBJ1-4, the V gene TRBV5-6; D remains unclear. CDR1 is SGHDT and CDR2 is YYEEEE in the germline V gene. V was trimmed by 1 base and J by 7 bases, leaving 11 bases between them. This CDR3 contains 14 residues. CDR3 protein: CASSLMRGGEKLFF. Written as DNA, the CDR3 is TGTGCCAGCAGCTTGATGCGGGGAGGTGAAAAACTGTTTTTT.

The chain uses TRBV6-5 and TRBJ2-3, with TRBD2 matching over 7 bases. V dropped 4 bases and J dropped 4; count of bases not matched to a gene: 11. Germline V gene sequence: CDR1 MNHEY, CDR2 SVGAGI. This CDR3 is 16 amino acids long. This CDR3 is CASSWARGSGSDTQYF. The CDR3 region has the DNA TGTGCCAGCAGTTGGGCCCGTGGTAGCGGGTCAGATACGCAGTATTTT.

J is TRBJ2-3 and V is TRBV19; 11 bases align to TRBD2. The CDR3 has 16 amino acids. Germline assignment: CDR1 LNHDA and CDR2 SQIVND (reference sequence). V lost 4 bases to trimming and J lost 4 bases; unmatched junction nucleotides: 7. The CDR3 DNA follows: TGTGCCAGTAGTACAATAGCGGGGGGGTGGTCAGATACGCAGTATTTT. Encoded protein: CASSTIAGGWSDTQYF.

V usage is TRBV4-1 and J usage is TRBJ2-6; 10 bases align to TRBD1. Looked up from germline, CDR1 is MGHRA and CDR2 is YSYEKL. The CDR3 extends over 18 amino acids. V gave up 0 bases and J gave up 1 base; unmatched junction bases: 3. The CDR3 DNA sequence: TGCGCCAGCAGCCAAGAGGGGACAGGGGAATCTGGGGCCAACGTCCTGACTTTC. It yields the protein CASSQEGTGESGANVLTF.

CDR3 region: CASRTGTGTHYGYTF. Written as DNA, the CDR3 is TGTGCCAGCAGGACCGGGACAGGGACCCACTATGGCTACACCTTC. The chain has TRBV7-9 and TRBJ1-2; 9 bases map to TRBD1. Germline CDR1 SEHNR, CDR2 FQNEAQ (reference sequence). This CDR3 is built from 15 residues. The V and J ends lost 6 bases and 3 bases, in that order; junction bases with no gene match: 8.

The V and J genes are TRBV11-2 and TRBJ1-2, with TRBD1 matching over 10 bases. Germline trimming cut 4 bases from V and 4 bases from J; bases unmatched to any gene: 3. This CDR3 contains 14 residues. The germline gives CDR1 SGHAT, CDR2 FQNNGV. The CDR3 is CASSSWDRGYGYTF. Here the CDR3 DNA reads TGTGCCAGCAGCTCCTGGGACAGGGGCTATGGCTACACCTTC.

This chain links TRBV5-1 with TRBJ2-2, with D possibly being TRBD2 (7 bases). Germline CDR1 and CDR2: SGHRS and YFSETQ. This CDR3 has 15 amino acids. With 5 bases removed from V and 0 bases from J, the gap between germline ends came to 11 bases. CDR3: CASRGGTPNTGELFF. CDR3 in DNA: TGCGCCAGCAGGGGGGGGACACCGAACACCGGGGAGCTGTTTTTT.

The CDR3 spells CATSDYASNQPQHF. DNA of the CDR3: TGTGCCACCAGTGATTATGCGAGCAATCAGCCCCAGCATTTT. V gene TRBV24-1 combines with J gene TRBJ1-5; D not certain. This CDR3 comprises 14 residues. Deletions cut 2 bases from V and 1 base from J, with 5 bases between. Per the germline V gene, CDR1 is KGHDR and CDR2 is SFDVKD.

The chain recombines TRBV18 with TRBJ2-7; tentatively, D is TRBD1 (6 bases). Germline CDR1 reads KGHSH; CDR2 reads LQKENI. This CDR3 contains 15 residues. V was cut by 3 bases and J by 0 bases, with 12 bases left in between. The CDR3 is CASSPRQESSYEQYF. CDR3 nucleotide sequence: TGTGCCAGCTCACCTAGACAGGAGAGCTCCTACGAGCAGTACTTC.

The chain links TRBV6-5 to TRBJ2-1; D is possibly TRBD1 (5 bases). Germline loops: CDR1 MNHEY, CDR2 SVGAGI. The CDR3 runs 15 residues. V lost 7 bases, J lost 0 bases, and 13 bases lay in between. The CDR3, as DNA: TGTGCCAGCACCAAGGACACCATCTCCTACAATGAGCAGTTCTTC. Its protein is CASTKDTISYNEQFF.

The DNA of the CDR3 is TGTGCCAGCAGCCAAGGGCAAGATAATTCACCCCTCCACTTT. This encodes CASSQGQDNSPLHF. The chain combines TRBV3-1 (or the pseudogene TRBV3-2) with TRBJ1-6; D is unclear. Between the trimmed V and J ends, which lost 1 base and 5 bases, there was a span of 6 bases. CDR1 and CDR2 from the germline V gene are LGHDT and YNNKEL (reference sequence). The CDR3 spans 14 residues.

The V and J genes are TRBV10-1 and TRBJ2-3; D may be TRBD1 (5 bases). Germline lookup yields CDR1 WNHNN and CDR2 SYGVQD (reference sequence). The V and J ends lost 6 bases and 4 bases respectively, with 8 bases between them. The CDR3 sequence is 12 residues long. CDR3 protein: CASRGPADTQYF. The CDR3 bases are TGCGCCAGCAGGGGGCCTGCAGATACGCAGTATTTT.

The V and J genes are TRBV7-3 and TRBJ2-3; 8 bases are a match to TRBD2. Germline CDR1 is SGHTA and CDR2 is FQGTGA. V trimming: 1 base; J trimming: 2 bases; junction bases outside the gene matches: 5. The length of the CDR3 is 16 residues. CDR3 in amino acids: CASSLMGAGDTDTQYF. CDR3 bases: TGTGCCAGCAGCTTAATGGGAGCGGGAGACACAGATACGCAGTATTTT.

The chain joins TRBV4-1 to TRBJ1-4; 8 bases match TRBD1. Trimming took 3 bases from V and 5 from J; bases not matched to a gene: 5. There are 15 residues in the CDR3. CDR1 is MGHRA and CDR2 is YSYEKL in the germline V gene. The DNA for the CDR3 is TGCGCCAGCAGCCAGGAGGGACAGGAGAATGAAAAACTGTTTTTT. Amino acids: CASSQEGQENEKLFF.

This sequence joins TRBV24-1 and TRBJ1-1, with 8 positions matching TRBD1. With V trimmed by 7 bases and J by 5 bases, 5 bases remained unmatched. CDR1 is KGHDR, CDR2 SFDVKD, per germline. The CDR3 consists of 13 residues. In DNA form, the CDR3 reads TGTGCCACCAGCAACAGGGGGTTGACTGAAGCTTTCTTT. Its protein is CATSNRGLTEAFF.

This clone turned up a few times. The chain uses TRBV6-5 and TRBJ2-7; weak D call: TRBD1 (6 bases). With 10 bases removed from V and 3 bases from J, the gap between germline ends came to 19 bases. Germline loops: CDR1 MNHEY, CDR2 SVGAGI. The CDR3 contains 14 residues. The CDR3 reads CATLPGHRGYEQYF. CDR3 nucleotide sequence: TGTGCCACCCTACCGGGACACCGGGGCTACGAGCAGTACTTC.

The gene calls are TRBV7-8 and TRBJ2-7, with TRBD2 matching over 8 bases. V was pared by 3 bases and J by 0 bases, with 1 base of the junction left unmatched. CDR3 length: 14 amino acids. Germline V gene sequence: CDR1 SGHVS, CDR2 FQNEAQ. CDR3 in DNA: TGTGCCAGCAGCTTCACTAGCGGCTCCTACGAGCAGTACTTC. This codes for CASSFTSGSYEQYF. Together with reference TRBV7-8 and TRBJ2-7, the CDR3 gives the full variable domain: GAGVSQSPRYKVAKRGQDVALRCDPISGHVSLFWYQQALGQGPEFLTYFQNEAQLDKSGLPSDRFFAERPEGSVSTLKIQRTQQEDSAVYLCASSFTSGSYEQYFGPGTRLTVT.

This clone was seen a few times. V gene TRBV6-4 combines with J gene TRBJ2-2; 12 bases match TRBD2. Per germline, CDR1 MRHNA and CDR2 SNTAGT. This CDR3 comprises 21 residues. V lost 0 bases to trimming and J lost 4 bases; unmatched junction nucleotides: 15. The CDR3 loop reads CASSDSRVVGTSGRTTGELFF. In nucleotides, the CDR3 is TGTGCCAGCAGTGACTCGAGAGTTGTAGGGACTAGCGGGCGGACCACCGGGGAGCTGTTTTTT.

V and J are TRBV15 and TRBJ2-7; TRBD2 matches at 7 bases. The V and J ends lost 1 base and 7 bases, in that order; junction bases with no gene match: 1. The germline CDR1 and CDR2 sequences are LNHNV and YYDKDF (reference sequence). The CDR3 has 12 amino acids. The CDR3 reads CATSRVGGEQYF. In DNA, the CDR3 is TGTGCCACCAGCAGAGTGGGGGGGGAGCAGTACTTC.

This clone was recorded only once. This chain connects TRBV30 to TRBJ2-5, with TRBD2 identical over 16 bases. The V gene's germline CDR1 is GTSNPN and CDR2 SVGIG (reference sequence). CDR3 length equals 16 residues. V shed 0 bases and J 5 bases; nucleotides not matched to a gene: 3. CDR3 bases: TGTGCCTGGAGTGTTGGGACTAGCGGGGGGGCGGAGACCCAGTACTTC. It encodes CAWSVGTSGGAETQYF. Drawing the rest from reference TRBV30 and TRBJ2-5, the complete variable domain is SQTIHQWPATLVQPVGSPLSLECTVEGTSNPNLYWYRQAAGRGLQLLFYSVGIGQISSEVPQNLSASRPQDRQFILSSKKLLLSDSGFYLCAWSVGTSGGAETQYFGPGTRLLVL.

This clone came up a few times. The chain's CDR3 is CASSRGTGYEQYF. The CDR3, as DNA: TGCGCCAGCAGCCGCGGGACTGGCTACGAGCAGTACTTC. The chain carries TRBV4-1 and TRBJ2-7; TRBD2 might be the D (6 bases). This CDR3 comprises 13 residues. Trimming left V 4 bases short and J 3 bases short, with 10 bases between. The V gene's germline CDR1 is MGHRA and CDR2 YSYEKL.

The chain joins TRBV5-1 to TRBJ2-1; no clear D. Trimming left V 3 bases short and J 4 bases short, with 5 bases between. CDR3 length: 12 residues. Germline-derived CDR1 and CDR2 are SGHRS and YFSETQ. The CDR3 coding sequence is TGCGCCAGCAGCTATACTTACAATGAGCAGTTCTTC. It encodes CASSYTYNEQFF.

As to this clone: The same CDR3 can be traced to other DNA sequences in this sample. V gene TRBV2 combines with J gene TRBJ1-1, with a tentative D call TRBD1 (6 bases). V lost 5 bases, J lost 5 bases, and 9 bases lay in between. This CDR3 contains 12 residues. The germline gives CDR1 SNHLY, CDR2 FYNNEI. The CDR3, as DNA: TGTGCCAGCAGTACCCAGGGGACTGAAGCTTTCTTT. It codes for CASSTQGTEAFF.

The CDR3 is CASSRATASDEQFF. The CDR3, as DNA: TGTGCCAGCAGCAGGGCTACCGCGTCGGATGAGCAGTTCTTC. The chain recombines TRBV2 with TRBJ2-1; D possibly corresponds to TRBD1 (5 bases). V was trimmed by 6 bases and J by 8 bases, leaving 17 bases between them. The germline V gene has CDR1 SNHLY and CDR2 FYNNEI. The CDR3 has 14 amino acids.

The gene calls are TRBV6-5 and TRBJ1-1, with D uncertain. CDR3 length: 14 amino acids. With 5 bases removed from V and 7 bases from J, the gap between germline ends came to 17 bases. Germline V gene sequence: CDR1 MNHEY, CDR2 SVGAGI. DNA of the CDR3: TGTGCCAGCAGTCACCGGAGAGAGGGTATTGAAGCTTTCTTT. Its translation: CASSHRREGIEAFF.

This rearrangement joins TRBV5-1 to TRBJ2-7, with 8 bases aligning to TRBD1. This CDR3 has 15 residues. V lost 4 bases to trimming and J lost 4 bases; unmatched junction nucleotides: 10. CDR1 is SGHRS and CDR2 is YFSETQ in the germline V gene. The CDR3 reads CASSPGTGVGYEQYF. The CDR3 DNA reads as TGCGCCAGCAGCCCCGGGACAGGAGTGGGGTACGAGCAGTACTTC.